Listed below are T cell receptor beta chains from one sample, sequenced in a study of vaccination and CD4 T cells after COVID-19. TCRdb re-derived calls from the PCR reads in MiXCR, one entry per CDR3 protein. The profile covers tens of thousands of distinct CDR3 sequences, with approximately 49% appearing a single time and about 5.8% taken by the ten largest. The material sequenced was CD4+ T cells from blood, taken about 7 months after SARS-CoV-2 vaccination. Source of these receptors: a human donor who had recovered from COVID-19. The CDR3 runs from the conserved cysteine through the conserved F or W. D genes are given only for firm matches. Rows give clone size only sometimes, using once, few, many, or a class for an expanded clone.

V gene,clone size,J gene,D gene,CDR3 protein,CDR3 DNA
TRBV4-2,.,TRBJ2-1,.,CASSQDQTEQLF,TGTGCCAGCAGCCAAGATCAAACTGAGCAGCTCTTC
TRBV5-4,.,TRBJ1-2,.,CASTPGQLNYGYTF,TGTGCCAGCACCCCCGGACAGTTAAACTATGGCTACACCTTC
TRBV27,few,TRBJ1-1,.,CASTRNTEAFF,TGTGCCAGCACCAGGAACACTGAAGCTTTCTTT
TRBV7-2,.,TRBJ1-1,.,CASSLRGGMAFF,TGTGCCAGCAGCTTAAGGGGGGGGATGGCTTTCTTT
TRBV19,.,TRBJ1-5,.,CASGVGGSNQPQHF,TGTGCCAGTGGAGTTGGGGGTAGCAATCAGCCCCAGCATTTT
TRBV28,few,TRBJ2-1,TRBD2,CASKLAGWDEQFF,TGTGCCAGCAAACTAGCGGGATGGGATGAGCAGTTCTTC
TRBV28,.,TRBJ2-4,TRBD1,CASRSGGAGNIQYF,TGTGCCAGCAGATCAGGGGGCGCAGGAAACATTCAGTACTTC
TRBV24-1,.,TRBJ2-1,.,CATSDPGGRFNEQFF,TGTGCCACCAGTGATCCCGGGGGGCGTTTCAATGAGCAGTTCTTC
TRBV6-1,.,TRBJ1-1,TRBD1,CASRGQGELTEAFF,TGTGCCAGTCGCGGACAGGGAGAGCTCACTGAAGCTTTCTTT
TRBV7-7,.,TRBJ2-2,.,CASRNRDGHGELFF,TGTGCCAGCAGGAACAGGGACGGTCACGGGGAGCTGTTTTTT
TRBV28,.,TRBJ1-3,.,CASSFGRGSGNTIYF,TGTGCCAGCAGCTTCGGAAGGGGCTCTGGAAACACCATATATTTT